One sample yielded the 15 T cell receptor beta chains listed below, sequenced in a study of T cell changes during pregnancy in multiple sclerosis. TCRdb's table, derived via immunoSEQ multiplex PCR, lists solely in-frame clones and lacks some. The top ten hold 2.2% of the sample, which has about 92,000 clones, almost 95% seen once. Sequencing was performed on peripheral blood, taken in the third trimester of pregnancy. These receptors all stem from a female donor with multiple sclerosis, enrolled in a pregnancy study.

The chain is built from TRBV7-2 and TRBJ2-7; the match to TRBD1 covers 7 bases. With 2 bases clipped from V and 3 bases from J, the junction kept 7 bases outside the gene matches. The CDR3 is 15 amino acids. Per the germline V gene, CDR1 is SGHTA and CDR2 is FQGNSA. The CDR3 DNA sequence: TGTGCCAGCAGCTTAATAGGGACAGCCAACTACGAGCAGTACTTC. The encoded protein is CASSLIGTANYEQYF.

This rearrangement joins TRBV5-1 to TRBJ2-7, with 9 bases fitting TRBD1. Germline V gives CDR1 SGHRS, CDR2 YFSETQ. The CDR3 totals 14 residues. The V and J ends lost 4 bases and 6 bases, in that order; junction bases with no gene match: 8. The CDR3 loop is CASSTSDRGGEQYF. CDR3 DNA: TGCGCCAGCAGCACCTCGGACAGGGGAGGCGAGCAGTACTTC.

V gene TRBV28 combines with J gene TRBJ2-2; D ambiguous. The germline gives CDR1 MDHEN, CDR2 SYDVKM. Trimming pared 4 bases from V and 3 bases from J, leaving 15 bases between. This CDR3 is 16 amino acids long. CDR3 sequence (DNA): TGTGCCAGCAGTTCTCCCGGTCCGGTTCACACCGGGGAGCTGTTTTTT. As protein: CASSSPGPVHTGELFF.

The chain couples TRBV2 to TRBJ2-1; 9 nucleotides agree with TRBD2. The J segment lost 0 bases and the V segment lost 6 bases, leaving 3 bases of the junction unmatched. The CDR3 sequence is 15 residues long. The germline V gene encodes CDR1 SNHLY and CDR2 FYNNEI. The CDR3 is CASRRLAASYNEQFF. The CDR3 DNA follows: TGTGCCAGCAGGAGACTAGCGGCCTCCTACAATGAGCAGTTCTTC.

V is TRBV28 and J is TRBJ2-7, with 7 nucleotides matching TRBD1. Unmatched junction bases numbered 5, after V lost 2 bases and J lost 10 bases. This CDR3 spans 12 amino acids. The germline CDR1 and CDR2 sequences are MDHEN and SYDVKM. CDR3 bases: TGTGCCAGCAGTTTAAGTTTAGGGGGCCAGTACTTC. The encoded protein is CASSLSLGGQYF.

This sequence joins TRBV7-9 and TRBJ2-7, with D possibly matching TRBD1 (5 bases). The CDR3 sequence is 14 residues long. V shed 1 base and J shed 3 bases, with 10 bases lying between them. Germline assignment: CDR1 SEHNR and CDR2 FQNEAQ (reference sequence). CDR3: CASSLVGQHYEQYF. The CDR3 DNA reads TGTGCCAGCAGCTTAGTAGGACAACACTACGAGCAGTACTTC. Drawing the rest from reference TRBV7-9 and TRBJ2-7, the complete variable domain is DTGVSQNPRHKITKRGQNVTFRCDPISEHNRLYWYRQTLGQGPEFLTYFQNEAQLEKSRLLSDRFSAERPKGSFSTLEIQRTEQGDSAMYLCASSLVGQHYEQYFGPGTRLTVT.

The gene calls are TRBV20-1 and TRBJ2-1, with D unresolved. Trimming took 4 bases from V and 12 from J, leaving 10 bases between them. Per the germline V gene, CDR1 is DFQATT and CDR2 is SNEGSKA (reference sequence). This CDR3 comprises 10 residues. The CDR3 loop is CSAINYGQFF. The CDR3 DNA reads TGCAGTGCTATCAACTATGGGCAGTTCTTC.

V usage is TRBV5-4 and J usage is TRBJ1-1, with D unclear. This CDR3 contains 14 residues. The V end was cut by 3 bases, the J end by 9 bases, with 18 bases between. Germline V gene sequence: CDR1 SGHNT, CDR2 YYREEE (reference sequence). The CDR3, as DNA: TGTGCCAGCAGCTCCACAATGAACGGGTTTAAAGCTTTCTTT. Translation gives CASSSTMNGFKAFF.

The rearrangement links TRBV28 to TRBJ1-5, with D tentatively TRBD1 (5 bases). Germline V gene data show CDR1 as MDHEN and CDR2 as SYDVKM. The CDR3 contains 14 residues. The V end was cut by 5 bases, the J end by 6 bases, with 14 bases between. The CDR3 sequence is CASSPTGIGQPQHF. CDR3 bases: TGTGCCAGCAGTCCTACAGGAATAGGTCAGCCCCAGCATTTT.

V gene TRBV25-1 combines with J gene TRBJ1-4, with D maybe TRBD1 (5 bases). CDR3 size: 15 residues. The V end lost 2 bases, the J end lost 9 bases, and 16 bases lay between the germline ends. The V gene's germline CDR1 is MGHDK and CDR2 SYGVNS. Here the CDR3 reads CASSEAGIRRKKLFF. In DNA, the CDR3 is TGTGCCAGCAGTGAAGCAGGGATCCGTCGGAAAAAACTGTTTTTT.

The rearrangement uses TRBV5-6 and TRBJ2-1; no firm D call. The CDR3 spans 11 residues. Deletions cut 3 bases from V and 7 bases from J, with 5 bases between. Germline values: CDR1 SGHDT, CDR2 YYEEEE. CDR3 protein: CASSSTNEQFF. CDR3 nucleotides: TGTGCCAGCAGCTCCACAAATGAGCAGTTCTTC.

The chain recombines TRBV29-1 with TRBJ2-3, with 10 bases lining up with TRBD1. This CDR3 contains 14 residues. Germline V gene lookup returns CDR1 SQVTM and CDR2 ANQGSEA. The CDR3 DNA reads TGCAGTACCGGGCGGGACAGGGGATCAGATACGCAGTATTTT. Encoded protein: CSTGRDRGSDTQYF.

V gene TRBV7-9 combines with J gene TRBJ2-7; maybe TRBD1 (6 bases). The CDR3 spans 13 residues. Deletions cut 1 base from V and 4 bases from J, with 8 bases between. CDR1 is SEHNR and CDR2 is FQNEAQ in the germline V gene (reference sequence). CDR3 sequence (DNA): TGTGCCAGCAGCTTAGGGGGGCCTTACGAGCAGTACTTC. Translation: CASSLGGPYEQYF.

V is TRBV5-1 and J is TRBJ2-7; TRBD2 might be the D (6 bases). There are 15 residues in the CDR3. CDR1 and CDR2 (germline): SGHRS, YFSETQ. Trimming removed 3 bases at V and 0 bases at J, with 13 bases between. CDR3 coding DNA: TGCGCCAGCAGCTCCCGTACTAGCAGCTCCTACGAGCAGTACTTC. Its translation is CASSSRTSSSYEQYF.

V and J are TRBV27 and TRBJ2-1; 8 nucleotides line up with TRBD2. The ends lost 6 bases at V and 10 bases at J; junction bases unmatched: 8. The CDR3 has 13 residues. Looked up from germline, CDR1 is MNHEY and CDR2 is SMNVEV (reference sequence). CDR3 sequence (DNA): TGTGCCAGCAGCCCGGGACTAGTAGGCGAGCAGTTCTTC. Encoded protein: CASSPGLVGEQFF.